Listed here are 4 T cell receptor beta chains from one sample, sequenced in a study of blood T cell repertoires in COVID-19 (dated by TCRdb to the early 2020s). Receptors were amplified or captured by the immunoSEQ multiplex PCR assay. TCRdb stores this immuneACCESS table with in-frame sequences only. Part of the clones is absent; in the studies checked, under half of the shortfall reflects unresolved V genes, and no reason is known for the rest. Across this sample there are roughly 50,000 clones, with 90% seen only once. The ten largest clones represent about 5.1% of the sample. The sample taken for sequencing was peripheral blood. The receptors originated from a man between 65 and 80 years old with acute or convalescent COVID-19.

This sequence joins TRBV7-2 and TRBJ2-1, with 7 bases lining up with TRBD2. This CDR3 has 16 residues. Germline trimming cut 1 base from V and 1 base from J; bases unmatched to any gene: 4. Germline V gene sequence: CDR1 SGHTA, CDR2 FQGNSA. Here the CDR3 DNA reads TGTGCCAGCAGCTTAGTAGGCGGGGGTTCCTACAATGAGCAGTTCTTC. Its translation is CASSLVGGGSYNEQFF.

The rearrangement uses TRBV7-2 and TRBJ2-1; D is unclear. V was shortened by 2 bases and J by 6 bases, with 14 bases between the two germline ends. The germline V gene encodes CDR1 SGHTA and CDR2 FQGNSA. The CDR3 length is 15 residues. CDR3 amino acids: CASSLWASMGNEQFF. CDR3 DNA sequence: TGTGCCAGCAGCTTATGGGCCTCGATGGGCAATGAGCAGTTCTTC.

The chain has TRBV18 and TRBJ1-1; D perhaps matches TRBD1 (5 bases). The germline V gene encodes CDR1 KGHSH and CDR2 LQKENI. The CDR3 consists of 13 residues. V dropped 7 bases and J dropped 1 base, with 10 bases sitting between them. The CDR3 reads CASFTDRNTEAFF. The CDR3 DNA follows: TGTGCCAGCTTTACAGACAGGAACACTGAAGCTTTCTTT.

The chain has TRBV10-2 and TRBJ2-1; D may be TRBD2 (5 bases). CDR3 length: 16 residues. In germline, CDR1 is WSHSY, CDR2 SAAADI. V lost 3 bases, J lost 0 bases, and 12 bases lay in between. The CDR3 spells CASSDRGLSSYNEQFF. The CDR3 DNA is TGCGCCAGCAGTGACCGCGGGCTCAGCTCCTACAATGAGCAGTTCTTC.